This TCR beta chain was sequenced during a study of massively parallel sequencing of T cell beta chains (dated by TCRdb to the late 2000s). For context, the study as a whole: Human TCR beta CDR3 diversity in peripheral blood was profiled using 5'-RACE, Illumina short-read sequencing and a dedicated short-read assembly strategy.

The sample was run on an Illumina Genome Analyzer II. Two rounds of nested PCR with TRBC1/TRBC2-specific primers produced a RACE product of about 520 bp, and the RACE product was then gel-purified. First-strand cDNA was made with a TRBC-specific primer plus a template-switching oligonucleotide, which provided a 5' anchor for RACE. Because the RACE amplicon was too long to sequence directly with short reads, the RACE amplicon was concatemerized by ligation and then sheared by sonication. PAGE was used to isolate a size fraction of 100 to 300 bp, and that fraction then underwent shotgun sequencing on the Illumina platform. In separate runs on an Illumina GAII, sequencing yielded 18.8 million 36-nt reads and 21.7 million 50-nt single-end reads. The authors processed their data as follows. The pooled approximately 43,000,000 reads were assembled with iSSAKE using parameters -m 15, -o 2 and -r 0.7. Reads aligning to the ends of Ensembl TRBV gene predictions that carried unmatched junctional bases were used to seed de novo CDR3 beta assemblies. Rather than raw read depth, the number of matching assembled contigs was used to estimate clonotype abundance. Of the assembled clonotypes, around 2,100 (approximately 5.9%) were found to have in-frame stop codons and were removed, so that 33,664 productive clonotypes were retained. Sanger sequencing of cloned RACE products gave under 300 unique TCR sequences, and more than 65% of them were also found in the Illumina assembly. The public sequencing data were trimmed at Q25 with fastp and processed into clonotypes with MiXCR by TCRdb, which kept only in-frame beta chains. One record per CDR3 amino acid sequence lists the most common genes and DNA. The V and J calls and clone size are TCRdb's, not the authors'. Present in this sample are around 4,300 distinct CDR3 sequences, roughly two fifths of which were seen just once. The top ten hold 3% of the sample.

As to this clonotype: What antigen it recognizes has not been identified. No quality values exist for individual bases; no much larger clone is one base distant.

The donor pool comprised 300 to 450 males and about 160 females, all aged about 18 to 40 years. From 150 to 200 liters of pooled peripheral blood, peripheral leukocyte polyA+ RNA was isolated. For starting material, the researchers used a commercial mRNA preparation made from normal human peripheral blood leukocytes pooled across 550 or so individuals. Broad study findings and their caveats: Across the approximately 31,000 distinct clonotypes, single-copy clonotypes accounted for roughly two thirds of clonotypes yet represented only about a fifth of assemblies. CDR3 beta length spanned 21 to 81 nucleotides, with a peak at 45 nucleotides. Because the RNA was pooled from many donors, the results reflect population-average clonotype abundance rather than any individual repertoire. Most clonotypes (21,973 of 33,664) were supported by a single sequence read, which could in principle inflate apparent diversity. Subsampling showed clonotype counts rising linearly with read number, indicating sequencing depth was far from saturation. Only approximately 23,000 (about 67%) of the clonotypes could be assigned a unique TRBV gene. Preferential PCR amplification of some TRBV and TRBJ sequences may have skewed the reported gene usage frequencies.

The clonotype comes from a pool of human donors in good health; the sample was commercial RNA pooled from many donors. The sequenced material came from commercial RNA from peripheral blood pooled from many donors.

The bases read TGTGCCAGCAGTTACGGTTCGCGGGGGGACGCTTTCTTT. This translates into CASSYGSRGDAFF. The rearranged segments are TRBV6-2 or TRBV6-3 and TRBJ1-1; TRBD1 could be the D gene, as 5 bases match. CDR3 length: 13 amino acids, cysteine to phenylalanine. CDR3 DNA only is kept here, 39 bases in frame from base 1. The V and J ends are trimmed by 2 bases and 11 bases, leaving 15 bases between them. In the germline V gene, CDR1 corresponds to MNHEY and CDR2 to SVGEGT.